Sequencing of this TCR beta chain was carried out in a study of OX40 agonist ivuxolimab in advanced cancers. Study in general: All patients had ivuxolimab intravenously every 2 weeks at 0.01 to 10 mg/kg. Earlier anti-PD-1, anti-PD-L1 or anti-CTLA-4 therapy was permitted; less than 50% had received some. Overall study results and limits: On average, CD8+ T cells showed a greater number of expanded clones than CD4+.

Turning to this clone: The antigen is unknown.

Data came from immunoSEQ multiplex PCR; TCRdb stores just in-frame clones and leaves some out. The repertoire holds fewer than 95,000 clones, 80% to 95% seen once, with around 0.39% in the top ten. Per the germline V gene, CDR1 is MNHEY and CDR2 is SVGAGI. Trimming cost V 5 bases and J 5 bases, with 15 bases left between them. This CDR3 comprises 15 residues. This receptor was obtained from an adult with an advanced solid tumor such as melanoma, head and neck, liver or kidney cancer. This material consisted of CD4+ or CD8+ T cells sorted from blood, taken in a trial of the OX40 agonist ivuxolimab. The rearrangement uses TRBV6-5 and TRBJ2-2, with TRBD2 as a possible D gene (6 bases). This CDR3 reads CASSRRLVYTGELFF. The CDR3 DNA reads as TGTGCCAGCAGTAGGAGACTAGTGTATACCGGGGAGCTGTTTTTT.